These 26 T cell receptor beta chains came from one sample sequenced in a study of blood T cells in healthy people across ages. Combining a sample-barcoded 5' primer with a J-beta primer mix, a second PCR ran for 7 to 11 cycles. One entry per CDR3 protein, called by TCRdb with MiXCR from the 5' RACE reads. Among hundreds of thousands of distinct CDR3 sequences listed, approximately 31% were seen once. Material for sequencing was blood. The receptor source for this set is a woman older than 75 in good health.

This clonotype was seen more than once but under ten times. The J gene is TRBJ2-7, the V gene TRBV19; unclear D gene. Trimming stripped 5 bases from V and 3 bases from J, with 8 bases between. The CDR3 runs to 12 residues. From germline, CDR1 is LNHDA and CDR2 SQIVND (reference sequence). The CDR3 loop reads CASSASLYEQYF. Written as DNA, the CDR3 is TGTGCCAGTAGTGCGAGCCTCTACGAGCAGTACTTC.

The rearrangement links TRBV20-1 to TRBJ1-5; tentative D call: TRBD1 (6 bases). Germline V gives CDR1 DFQATT, CDR2 SNEGSKA (reference sequence). Trimming took off 5 bases at V and 0 bases at J, with 8 bases between the two ends. This CDR3 spans 13 amino acids. CDR3 region: CSAWTDSNQPQHF. CDR3 nucleotides: TGCAGTGCTTGGACAGATAGCAATCAGCCCCAGCATTTT.

This clonotype was observed at least ten times. The chain joins TRBV7-2 to TRBJ2-3; D is ambiguous. V was pared by 3 bases and J by 2 bases, with 12 bases between. The CDR3 has 15 residues. Germline V gene data show CDR1 as SGHTA and CDR2 as FQGNSA. The CDR3 here is CASSFWHSATDTQYF. The CDR3 DNA follows: TGTGCCAGCAGCTTTTGGCACTCGGCCACAGATACGCAGTATTTT.

The chain links TRBV30 to TRBJ1-5; D remains ambiguous. Germline CDR1 GTSNPN, CDR2 SVGIG (reference sequence). The CDR3 contains 14 residues. V lost 0 bases and J 2 bases, leaving 8 bases between the germline ends. CDR3 protein: CAWSVGLGNQPQHF. As DNA, the CDR3 is TGTGCCTGGAGTGTAGGCCTTGGCAATCAGCCCCAGCATTTT.

There are many counts of this clonotype. The germline gene is not matched at one end of the junction; a read error may be the cause. V is TRBV9 and J is TRBJ2-7; 11 bases are a match to TRBD1. CDR1 is SGDLS and CDR2 is YYNGEE in the germline V gene. The CDR3 spans 14 residues. CDR3: CASSVGQGAYEQYF. CDR3 sequence (DNA): TGCGCCAGCAGCGTGGGACAGGGGGCCTACGAGCAGTACTTC.

This clonotype has at least ten counts. The chain joins TRBV10-3 to TRBJ1-6; a possible D gene is TRBD1 (5 bases). Trimming took off 6 bases at V and 4 bases at J, with 7 bases between the two ends. The CDR3 consists of 13 residues. In germline, CDR1 is ENHRY, CDR2 SYGVKD. CDR3 DNA: TGTGCCATCAGGGAGGGGTATAATTCACCCCTCCACTTT. It encodes CAIREGYNSPLHF.

In this sample, this clonotype turned up a few times. The chain employs TRBV10-3 and TRBJ2-7, with 8 positions matching TRBD1. V dropped 2 bases and J dropped 1; count of bases not matched to a gene: 7. The length of the CDR3 is 16 residues. Germline CDR1 is ENHRY and CDR2 is SYGVKD. The CDR3 is CAISEPQGAGSYEQYF. The CDR3 bases are TGTGCCATCAGTGAGCCTCAGGGGGCAGGGTCCTACGAGCAGTACTTC.

This clonotype was seen a few times. A much larger clone sits a single nucleotide away, making a read error possible. The chain combines TRBV4-1 with TRBJ2-7; 7 bases fit TRBD1. The CDR3 contains 15 residues. V dropped 0 bases and J dropped 4; count of bases not matched to a gene: 6. Germline loops: CDR1 MGHRA, CDR2 YSYEKL. The CDR3 nucleotides are TGCGCCAGCAGCCAAGAATGGGGCAGGGGGTACGAGCAGTACTTC. It encodes CASSQEWGRGYEQYF.

In the case of this clonotype: This may come from a read error, since a much larger clone is one base off. The chain joins TRBV19 to TRBJ2-1; 8 bases line up with TRBD1. The tail of the sequence fits TRBJ2-7 better, so the J call may be wrong. This CDR3 has 16 residues. Germline V gene sequence: CDR1 LNHDA, CDR2 SQIVND (reference sequence). The CDR3 DNA reads as TGTGCCAGTAGTTCCCTCGACAGGGGCTCCTACAATGAGCAGTACTTC. Its translation is CASSSLDRGSYNEQYF.

This clonotype was counted at least ten times. The chain links TRBV5-1 to TRBJ1-4; no reliable D call. Trimming shortened V by 0 bases and J by 8 bases, and 11 bases separated the two germline ends. Per germline, CDR1 SGHRS and CDR2 YFSETQ. CDR3 size: 14 residues. CDR3 sequence reads: CASSLAAGGEKLFF. The CDR3 DNA reads TGCGCCAGCAGCTTGGCGGCAGGCGGGGAAAAACTGTTTTTT.

This clonotype was counted a single time. The chain joins TRBV6-5 to TRBJ2-1; D perhaps matches TRBD2 (6 bases). This CDR3 is 15 amino acids long. The V end lost 2 bases, the J end lost 6 bases, and 14 bases lay between the germline ends. Looked up from germline, CDR1 is MNHEY and CDR2 is SVGAGI. The CDR3, as DNA: TGTGCCAGCAGTTACGATTGGGAGGTTCCCAATGAGCAGTTCTTC. Protein sequence: CASSYDWEVPNEQFF.

This clonotype showed up many times. The rearrangement uses TRBV4-3 and TRBJ2-1; weak D call: TRBD1 (5 bases). The CDR3 has 14 residues. With 1 base removed from V and 9 bases from J, the gap between germline ends came to 13 bases. Per the germline V gene, CDR1 is LGHNA and CDR2 is YSLEER. CDR3 in amino acids: CASSQGVQGGEQFF. The CDR3 region has the DNA TGCGCCAGCAGCCAAGGAGTGCAGGGTGGTGAGCAGTTCTTC.

A word on this clonotype: A read error may explain this, as a much larger clone is one base away. The chain is built from TRBV9 and TRBJ2-2; 7 nucleotides match TRBD2. V was pared by 4 bases and J by 1 base, with 7 bases of the junction left unmatched. Germline V gives CDR1 SGDLS, CDR2 YYNGEE. The CDR3 consists of 16 residues. This chain's CDR3 is CASSLRGDLNTGELFF. The CDR3 nucleotides read TGTGCCAGCAGCTTACGGGGGGACCTGAACACCGGGGAGCTGTTTTTT. The full variable domain, rest sourced from reference TRBV9 and TRBJ2-2, is DSGVTQTPKHLITATGQRVTLRCSPRSGDLSVYWYQQSLDQGLQFLIQYYNGEERAKGNILERFSAQQFPDLHSELNLSSLELGDSALYFCASSLRGDLNTGELFFGEGSRLTVL.

This clonotype was found many times. The chain employs TRBV9 and TRBJ1-1; no clear D gene. The CDR3 contains 13 residues. Per the germline V gene, CDR1 is SGDLS and CDR2 is YYNGEE. V gave up 3 bases and J gave up 2 bases, with 8 bases separating them. CDR3 residues: CASSASSNTEAFF. Here the CDR3 DNA reads TGTGCCAGCAGCGCGTCCTCAAACACTGAAGCTTTCTTT. The variable domain in full, with the rest retrieved from reference TRBV9 and TRBJ1-1, is DSGVTQTPKHLITATGQRVTLRCSPRSGDLSVYWYQQSLDQGLQFLIQYYNGEERAKGNILERFSAQQFPDLHSELNLSSLELGDSALYFCASSASSNTEAFFGQGTRLTVV.

This clonotype showed up just once. The V gene is TRBV20-1, the J gene TRBJ1-1, with D maybe TRBD1 (5 bases). Germline CDR1 reads DFQATT; CDR2 reads SNEGSKA (reference sequence). V was shortened by 5 bases and J by 4 bases, with 14 bases between the two germline ends. CDR3 length equals 13 residues. The DNA for the CDR3 is TGCAGTGCTCCCAGGGTTTCAGGCACTGAAGCTTTCTTT. This sequence encodes CSAPRVSGTEAFF.

This clonotype showed up many times. This chain links TRBV2 with TRBJ2-3; 7 nucleotides align to TRBD1. This CDR3 has 15 amino acids. CDR1 and CDR2 (germline): SNHLY, FYNNEI. The trim removed 1 base at V and 2 bases at J, leaving 3 bases unmatched. The CDR3 region has the DNA TGTGCCAGCAGTGAAGATAGGGGGCTCACAGATACGCAGTATTTT. Encoded protein: CASSEDRGLTDTQYF.

The gene calls are TRBV7-9 and TRBJ2-7; D uncertain. V dropped 1 base and J dropped 1 base, with 8 bases sitting between them. CDR3 size: 14 residues. Germline CDR1 and CDR2: SEHNR and FQNEAQ (reference sequence). The CDR3 nucleotides are TGTGCCAGCAGCTTAGTAACACCATCCTACGAGCAGTACTTC. This sequence encodes CASSLVTPSYEQYF.

This clonotype was counted many times. The rearrangement joins TRBV28 to TRBJ2-7, with 8 bases matching TRBD1. The CDR3 covers 15 residues. From germline, CDR1 is MDHEN and CDR2 SYDVKM. V was pared by 6 bases and J by 3 bases, with 10 bases of the junction left unmatched. Here the CDR3 reads CASSSAGTGVYEQYF. Here the CDR3 DNA reads TGTGCCAGCAGCTCTGCCGGGACAGGCGTCTACGAGCAGTACTTC.

As concerns this clonotype: A much larger clone differs from this one at a single base, so this may be a read error. The chain joins TRBV20-1 to TRBJ2-1, with D tentatively TRBD2 (7 bases). V lost 5 bases, J lost 4 bases, and 21 bases lay in between. This CDR3 comprises 16 residues. Per the germline V gene, CDR1 is DFQATT and CDR2 is SNEGSKA (reference sequence). CDR3 in DNA: TGCAGTGCTGGAGGAGGGGGGGACTTCATGTACAATGAGCAGTTCTTC. This codes for CSAGGGGDFMYNEQFF.

This clonotype appeared once. At one end, the junction sequence differs from germline, possibly due to a read error. This chain connects TRBV5-4 to TRBJ2-7; no clear D gene. Germline values: CDR1 SGHNT, CDR2 YYREEE (reference sequence). The CDR3 consists of 14 residues. The CDR3 reads CAGSLGLSSYEQYF. The CDR3 region has the DNA TGTGCCGGCAGCTTGGGTCTAAGCTCCTACGAGCAGTACTTC. The full variable domain, its missing parts supplied by reference TRBV5-4 and TRBJ2-7, is ETGVTQSPTHLIKTRGQQVTLRCSSQSGHNTVSWYQQALGQGPQFIFQYYREEENGRGNFPPRFSGLQFPNYSSELNVNALELDDSALYLCAGSLGLSSYEQYFGPGTRLTVT.

As to this clonotype: This may arise from a read error, as a much more abundant clone is one base away. The J gene is TRBJ2-7, the V gene TRBV20-1; 10 nucleotides align to TRBD2. V lost 4 bases to trimming and J lost 7 bases; unmatched junction nucleotides: 13. This CDR3 contains 15 residues. CDR1 is DFQATT, CDR2 SNEGSKA, per germline (reference sequence). CDR3 loop: CSATPLAGAGNEQYF. CDR3 DNA sequence: TGCAGTGCTACCCCTCTAGCGGGGGCCGGGAATGAGCAGTACTTC.

In its sample, this clonotype was seen many times. V and J are TRBV7-9 and TRBJ2-7, with 8 nucleotides matching TRBD1. This CDR3 region has 16 residues. The trim removed 1 base at V and 5 bases at J, leaving 10 bases unmatched. Germline CDR1 is SEHNR and CDR2 is FQNEAQ (reference sequence). The CDR3 is CASSLGTGGPYHEQYF. The CDR3 nucleotides are TGTGCCAGCAGCTTAGGCACAGGGGGACCCTACCACGAGCAGTACTTC.

The genes are TRBV6-1 and TRBJ2-5; D remains unclear. Germline values: CDR1 MNHNS, CDR2 SASEGT. The ends were cut back, 11 bases at V and 3 bases at J, with 16 bases in the middle. The CDR3 runs 13 residues. The CDR3 here is CAGIFRAEETQYF. CDR3 nucleotide sequence: TGTGCCGGCATATTCAGAGCCGAAGAGACCCAGTACTTC.

At least ten counts were recorded for this clonotype. The J gene is TRBJ2-5, the V gene TRBV20-1; D remains unclear. V lost 0 bases and J 0 bases, leaving 11 bases between the germline ends. The CDR3 extends over 15 amino acids. The germline V gene has CDR1 DFQATT and CDR2 SNEGSKA (reference sequence). CDR3 amino acids: CSARDRHPYQETQYF. DNA for the CDR3: TGCAGTGCTAGAGATCGACATCCGTACCAAGAGACCCAGTACTTC.

This clonotype was counted many times. The V gene is TRBV7-9, the J gene TRBJ2-6; 9 nucleotides match TRBD1. The CDR3 consists of 17 residues. With 1 base clipped from V and 1 base from J, the junction kept 2 bases outside the gene matches. In germline, CDR1 is SEHNR, CDR2 FQNEAQ (reference sequence). CDR3 protein: CASSLGDRVSGANVLTF. The CDR3 DNA reads as TGTGCCAGCAGCTTAGGGGACAGGGTATCTGGGGCCAACGTCCTGACTTTC.

The rearrangement links TRBV7-9 to TRBJ1-1; no firm D call. The V gene's germline CDR1 is SEHNR and CDR2 FQNEAQ (reference sequence). V was shortened by 1 base and J by 4 bases, with 10 bases between the two germline ends. This CDR3 has 14 amino acids. Here the CDR3 reads CASSLDRVSTEAFF. The CDR3 bases are TGTGCCAGCAGCTTAGACAGAGTGAGCACTGAAGCTTTCTTT.